This entry concerns a single TCR beta chain. Recruited during active infection, patients (from Seattle) were subsequently followed longitudinally. The table came from immunoSEQ multiplex PCR; TCRdb's copy has only in-frame clones and leaves some out. The sample has 190,000 or so clones, 94% seen once. This sample is part of a study of blood T cell repertoires in COVID-19. Across the study: In each case, the material was cDNA or gDNA derived from T cells, B-cell-depleted T cells, or PBMCs.

This receptor was obtained from a man aged 25 to 45 with COVID-19, enrolled during active disease. The sequenced sample consisted of peripheral blood.

DNA of the CDR3: TGTGCCTGGAACGGGGGCACAGATACGCAGTATTTT. This translates into CAWNGGTDTQYF. V is TRBV30 and J is TRBJ2-3; D possibly corresponds to TRBD2 (5 bases). This CDR3 spans 12 amino acids. Germline values: CDR1 GTSNPN, CDR2 SVGIG (reference sequence). Trimming left V 4 bases short and J 1 base short, with 6 bases between.